The 21 T cell receptor beta chains listed next were all sequenced from one sample in a study of radiation and T cells in renal cell carcinoma. As for time point: baseline pretreatment blood. Treatment denoted: 15 Gy SBRT to primary tumor, nephrectomy 4 weeks later. Assay: immunoSEQ multiplex PCR; the TCRdb copy retains only in-frame clones and omits some. Among roughly 100,000 clones listed, 70% to 85% were seen once. The input for sequencing was blood, taken from a patient whose treatment included radiotherapy and nephrectomy. These receptors were collected from a man aged 55 to 70 with renal cell carcinoma.

The V call is TRBV7-2, the J call TRBJ2-1, with 10 bases aligning to TRBD2. CDR3 length: 15 amino acids. Losses at the gene ends were 2 bases for V and 8 bases for J; bases not matched to a gene: 6. The germline V gene has CDR1 SGHTA and CDR2 FQGNSA. DNA for the CDR3: TGTGCCAGCAGCTTATCTGCTAGCGGGAGCTATGAGCAGTTCTTC. The encoded protein is CASSLSASGSYEQFF.

The chain joins TRBV18 to TRBJ2-6; a possible D gene is TRBD2 (7 bases). The length of the CDR3 is 16 residues. The germline V and J ends were trimmed by 2 bases and 2 bases, with 10 bases remaining between them. From germline, CDR1 is KGHSH and CDR2 LQKENI. The CDR3 DNA is TGTGCCAGCTCACCAGGGGGGGGCGCTGGGGCCAACGTCCTGACTTTC. As protein: CASSPGGGAGANVLTF.

The genes are TRBV7-2 and TRBJ1-3; no reliable D call. The length of the CDR3 is 13 residues. Germline CDR1 SGHTA, CDR2 FQGNSA. Trimming removed 5 bases at V and 4 bases at J, with 9 bases between. CDR3 sequence reads: CASSRWPGNTIYF. DNA for the CDR3: TGTGCCAGCAGCCGTTGGCCCGGAAACACCATATATTTT.

This chain joins TRBV28 and TRBJ2-7; 12 bases fit TRBD2. V lost 5 bases, J lost 6 bases, and 8 bases stayed unmatched. CDR1 and CDR2 (germline): MDHEN, SYDVKM. This CDR3 is built from 15 residues. CDR3 DNA sequence: TGTGCCAGCAGTGACCTAGCGGGAGGGCGTTTCGAGCAGTACTTC. It specifies CASSDLAGGRFEQYF.

The chain joins TRBV7-9 to TRBJ2-5, with 7 bases matching TRBD1. V lost 5 bases to trimming and J lost 2 bases; unmatched junction nucleotides: 8. Per germline, CDR1 SEHNR and CDR2 FQNEAQ (reference sequence). The CDR3 has 15 residues. The CDR3 here is CASSEGDREQETQYF. CDR3 sequence (DNA): TGTGCCAGCAGCGAGGGCGACAGGGAACAAGAGACCCAGTACTTC.

This CDR3 reads CATSRDSGGGDTQYF. CDR3 in DNA: TGTGCCACCAGCAGAGATAGCGGGGGGGGAGATACGCAGTATTTT. The V gene is TRBV15, the J gene TRBJ2-3; the match to TRBD2 covers 11 bases. The V and J ends lost 0 bases and 5 bases, in that order; junction bases with no gene match: 1. In germline, CDR1 is LNHNV, CDR2 YYDKDF (reference sequence). CDR3 length: 15 residues.

This clone was picked up one time. The V call is TRBV27, the J call TRBJ1-2, with unresolved D. With 6 bases removed from V and 4 bases from J, the gap between germline ends came to 15 bases. The length of the CDR3 is 14 residues. CDR1 is MNHEY and CDR2 is SMNVEV in the germline V gene (reference sequence). The CDR3 reads CASSSYSRVYGYTF. The CDR3 bases are TGTGCCAGCAGCTCTTATTCCCGAGTCTATGGCTACACCTTC.

This clone was counted ten times or more. The CDR3 is CASSPRQGPSYGYTF. CDR3 in DNA: TGTGCCAGCAGCCCTAGACAGGGCCCCAGCTATGGCTACACCTTC. The chain links TRBV11-1 to TRBJ1-2; TRBD1 matches at 7 bases. V shed 5 bases, J shed 4 bases, and the junction held 10 bases outside the gene matches. Germline CDR1 and CDR2: SGHAT and FQDESV (reference sequence). This CDR3 is built from 15 residues. Full variable domain (rest looked up from reference TRBV11-1 and TRBJ1-2): EAEVAQSPRYKITEKSQAVAFWCDPISGHATLYWYRQILGQGPELLVQFQDESVVDDSQLPKDRFSAERLKGVDSTLKIQPAELGDSAMYLCASSPRQGPSYGYTFGSGTRLTVV.

In its sample, this clone was seen a few times. The genes are TRBV7-2 and TRBJ1-4; TRBD1 might be the D (5 bases). V dropped 5 bases and J dropped 0 bases, with 10 bases sitting between them. The CDR3 is 15 amino acids. The germline V gene has CDR1 SGHTA and CDR2 FQGNSA. The CDR3 DNA is TGTGCCAGCAGCCTATCAGGGACAACTAATGAAAAACTGTTTTTT. It is translated as CASSLSGTTNEKLFF.

The table lists this clone with a count of one. The rearrangement links TRBV25-1 to TRBJ1-1; TRBD1 is a possible D gene (5 bases). The CDR3 consists of 13 residues. Germline V gives CDR1 MGHDK, CDR2 SYGVNS. Between the trimmed V and J ends, which lost 1 base and 11 bases, there was a span of 14 bases. Written as DNA, the CDR3 is TGTGCCAGCAGTGAATCGGAGGGGTGGCTCGCTTTCTTT. Translation: CASSESEGWLAFF.

The gene calls are TRBV29-1 and TRBJ1-2; possibly TRBD1 for D (6 bases). The V and J ends lost 6 bases and 1 base respectively, with 12 bases between them. Germline lookup yields CDR1 SQVTM and CDR2 ANQGSEA. This CDR3 region has 13 residues. CDR3 in amino acids: CSVGQLDNYGYTF. The CDR3 DNA reads TGCAGCGTGGGACAACTAGATAACTATGGCTACACCTTC.

The V and J genes are TRBV7-9 and TRBJ1-5; 12 nucleotides agree with TRBD1. V lost 5 bases, J lost 5 bases, and 13 bases stayed unmatched. The germline gives CDR1 SEHNR, CDR2 FQNEAQ (reference sequence). The CDR3 sequence is 18 residues long. The CDR3 protein is CASSPPGTGGVGYQPQHF. The CDR3 nucleotides are TGTGCCAGCAGCCCACCCGGGACAGGGGGCGTCGGGTATCAGCCCCAGCATTTT.

Comment on this clone: The junction departs from germline at one end; a sequencing error may be responsible. The chain carries TRBV30 and TRBJ2-1, with D perhaps matching TRBD1 or TRBD2 (6 bases each). Germline V CDR1 and CDR2: GTSNPN, SVGIG (reference sequence). CDR3 length equals 10 residues. The CDR3 region is CACFIGRQVF. In nucleotides, the CDR3 is TGTGCCTGTTTCATCGGGAGACAGGTCTTC.

The V and J genes are TRBV7-2 and TRBJ1-2; D gene ambiguous. CDR1 SGHTA and CDR2 FQGNSA come from the germline V gene. The CDR3 consists of 12 residues. V dropped 5 bases and J dropped 7 bases, with 11 bases sitting between them. Written as DNA, the CDR3 is TGTGCCAGCAGCCTGGGTCCTGTTGGCTACACCTTC. Amino acid sequence: CASSLGPVGYTF.

The chain links TRBV19 to TRBJ1-2, with a tentative D call TRBD1 (6 bases). The CDR3 covers 16 residues. Trimming removed 4 bases from V and 2 bases from J, with 17 bases in between. CDR1 LNHDA and CDR2 SQIVND come from the germline V gene (reference sequence). This chain's CDR3 is CASSKERDNENYGYTF. As DNA, the CDR3 is TGTGCCAGTAGTAAAGAACGGGACAATGAAAACTATGGCTACACCTTC.

The chain combines TRBV5-1 with TRBJ2-2, with D hard to call. Germline CDR1 and CDR2: SGHRS and YFSETQ. With 0 bases removed from V and 1 base from J, the gap between germline ends came to 4 bases. CDR3 length: 14 amino acids. The CDR3 loop is CASSLVMNTGELFF. The CDR3 DNA is TGCGCCAGCAGCTTGGTTATGAACACCGGGGAGCTGTTTTTT.

V is TRBV14 and J is TRBJ2-6, with 8 bases lining up with TRBD1. The germline CDR1 and CDR2 sequences are SGHDN and FVKESK. The CDR3 spans 18 residues. Trimming took 0 bases from V and 2 from J; bases not matched to a gene: 6. The CDR3 nucleotides read TGTGCCAGCAGCCAAGACTGGGACAGGATCACTGGGGCCAACGTCCTGACTTTC. Amino acids: CASSQDWDRITGANVLTF.

This clone was recorded a few times. The chain employs TRBV2 and TRBJ2-7; 9 bases agree with TRBD1. This CDR3 comprises 14 residues. Germline V gives CDR1 SNHLY, CDR2 FYNNEI. V lost 6 bases and J lost 3; bases outside the gene matches: 6. The CDR3 DNA is TGTGCCAGCAGATCCACGGGACAGGGCTACGAGCAGTACTTC. It is translated as CASRSTGQGYEQYF. The full variable domain, rest sourced from reference TRBV2 and TRBJ2-7, is EPEVTQTPSHQVTQMGQEVILRCVPISNHLYFYWYRQILGQKVEFLVSFYNNEISEKSEIFDDQFSVERPDGSNFTLKIRSTKLEDSAMYFCASRSTGQGYEQYFGPGTRLTVT.

The chain links TRBV28 to TRBJ2-1; 13 bases fit TRBD2. V shed 5 bases and J 7 bases; nucleotides not matched to a gene: 8. The CDR3 sequence is 16 residues long. CDR1 is MDHEN, CDR2 SYDVKM, per germline. This CDR3 is CASSPPGLAGFNEQFF. The CDR3 DNA is TGTGCCAGCAGTCCCCCGGGACTAGCGGGATTTAATGAGCAGTTCTTC. Drawing the rest from reference TRBV28 and TRBJ2-1, the complete variable domain is DVKVTQSSRYLVKRTGEKVFLECVQDMDHENMFWYRQDPGLGLRLIYFSYDVKMKEKGDIPEGYSVSREKKERFSLILESASTNQTSMYLCASSPPGLAGFNEQFFGPGTRLTVL.

This chain connects TRBV7-2 to TRBJ1-5; possibly TRBD1 for D (5 bases). The germline gives CDR1 SGHTA, CDR2 FQGNSA. CDR3 length: 16 residues. The ends were cut back, 2 bases at V and 1 base at J, with 12 bases in the middle. The CDR3: CASSLSGARSNQPQHF. The DNA of the CDR3 is TGTGCCAGCAGCTTAAGTGGGGCTCGGAGCAATCAGCCCCAGCATTTT.

V gene TRBV2 combines with J gene TRBJ2-5; D is uncertain. The J call is doubtful: the DNA matches TRBJ2-7 better. Germline V gene data show CDR1 as SNHLY and CDR2 as FYNNEI. The CDR3 length is 15 residues. DNA for the CDR3: TGTGCCAGCAGGGATTACGTGGAAGGTTTTCACGAGCAGTACTTC. It specifies CASRDYVEGFHEQYF.